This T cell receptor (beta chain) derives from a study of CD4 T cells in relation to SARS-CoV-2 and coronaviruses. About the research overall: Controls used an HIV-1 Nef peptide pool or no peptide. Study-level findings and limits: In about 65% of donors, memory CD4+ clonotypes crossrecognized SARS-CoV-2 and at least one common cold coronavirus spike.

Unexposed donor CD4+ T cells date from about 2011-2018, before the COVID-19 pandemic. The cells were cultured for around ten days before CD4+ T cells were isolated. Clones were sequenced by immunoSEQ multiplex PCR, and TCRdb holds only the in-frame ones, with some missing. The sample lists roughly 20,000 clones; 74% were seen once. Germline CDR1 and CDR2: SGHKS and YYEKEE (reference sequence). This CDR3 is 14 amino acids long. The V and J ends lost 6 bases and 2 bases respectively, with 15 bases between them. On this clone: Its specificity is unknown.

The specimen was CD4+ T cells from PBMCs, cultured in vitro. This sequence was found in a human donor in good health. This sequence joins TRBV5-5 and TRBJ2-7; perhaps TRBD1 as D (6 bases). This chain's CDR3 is CASNQRGQTYEQYF. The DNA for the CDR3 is TGTGCCAGCAACCAAAGAGGACAGACCTACGAGCAGTACTTC.